What follows describes a single T cell receptor (beta chain). A far larger clone differs by one base, so this is likely a read error. This entry belongs to a study of liver allograft versus peripheral blood T cells. Whole-study context: Intrahepatic T cell receptor repertoires from transplanted livers were compared against repertoires in recipients' peripheral blood.

TCRdb re-analysed the reads in MiXCR, keeping a single row per CDR3 protein. The sample has about 3,500 distinct CDR3 sequences, roughly 15% seen once. The receptor was derived from a human patient who had a liver transplant. Some T cells may be supplied by the graft donor.

The CDR3 is CASTQTGGLNQPQHF. Here the CDR3 DNA reads TGTGCCAGCACTCAGACAGGGGGCCTCAATCAGCCCCAGCATTTT. J is TRBJ1-5 and V is TRBV6-1; 10 bases map to TRBD1. Looked up from germline, CDR1 is MNHNS and CDR2 is SASEGT. V lost 7 bases, J lost 3 bases, and 6 bases stayed unmatched. The CDR3 is made up of 15 amino acids.